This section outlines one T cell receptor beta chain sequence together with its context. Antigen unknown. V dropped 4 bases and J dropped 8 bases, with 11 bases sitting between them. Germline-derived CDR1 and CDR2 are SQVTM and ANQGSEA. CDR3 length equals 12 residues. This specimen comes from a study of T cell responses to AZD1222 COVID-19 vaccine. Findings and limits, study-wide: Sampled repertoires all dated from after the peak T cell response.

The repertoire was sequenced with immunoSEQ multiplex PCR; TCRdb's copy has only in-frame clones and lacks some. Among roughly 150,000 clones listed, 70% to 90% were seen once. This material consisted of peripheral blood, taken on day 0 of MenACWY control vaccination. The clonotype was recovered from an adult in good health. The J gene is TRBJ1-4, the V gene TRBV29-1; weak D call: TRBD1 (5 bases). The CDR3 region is CSVVLTDEKLFF. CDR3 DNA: TGCAGCGTTGTATTGACAGACGAAAAACTGTTTTTT.